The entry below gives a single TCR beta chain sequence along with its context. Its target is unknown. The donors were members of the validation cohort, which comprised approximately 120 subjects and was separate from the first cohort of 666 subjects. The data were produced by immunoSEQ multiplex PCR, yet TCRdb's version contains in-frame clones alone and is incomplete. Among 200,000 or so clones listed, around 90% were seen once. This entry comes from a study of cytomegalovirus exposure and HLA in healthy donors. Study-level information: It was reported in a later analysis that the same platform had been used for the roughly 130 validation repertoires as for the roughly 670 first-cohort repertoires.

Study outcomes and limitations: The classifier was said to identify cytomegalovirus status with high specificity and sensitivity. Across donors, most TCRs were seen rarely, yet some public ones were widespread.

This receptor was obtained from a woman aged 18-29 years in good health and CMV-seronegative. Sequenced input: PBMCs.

The CDR3 region is CASSRVDRARSNQPQHF. CDR3 coding DNA: TGTGCCAGCAGTCGAGTCGACAGGGCCAGGAGCAATCAGCCCCAGCATTTT. This sequence joins TRBV28 and TRBJ1-5; 7 bases align to TRBD1. Germline-derived CDR1 and CDR2 are MDHEN and SYDVKM. The junction had 11 bases not matched to a gene; V was cut back by 5 bases and J by 1 base. The CDR3 sequence is 17 residues long.